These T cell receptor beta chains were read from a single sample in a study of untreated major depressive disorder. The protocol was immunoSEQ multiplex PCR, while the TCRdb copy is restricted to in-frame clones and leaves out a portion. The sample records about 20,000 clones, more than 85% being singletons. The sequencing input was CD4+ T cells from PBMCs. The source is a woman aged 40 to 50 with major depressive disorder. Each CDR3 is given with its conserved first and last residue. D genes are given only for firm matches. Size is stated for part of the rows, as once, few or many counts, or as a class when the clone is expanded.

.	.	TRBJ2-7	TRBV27	CASSNAGEQYF	TGTGCCAGCAGTAACGCGGGCGAGCAGTACTTC
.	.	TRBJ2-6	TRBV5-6	CASRPPPGDPRGANVLTF	TGTGCCAGCAGGCCACCCCCAGGGGATCCACGCGGGGCCAACGTCCTGACTTTC
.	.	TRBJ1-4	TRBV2	CASMRAATNEKLFF	TGTGCCAGCATGCGAGCTGCAACTAATGAAAAACTGTTTTTT
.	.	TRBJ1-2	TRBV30	CAWSLAGTLGYTF	TGTGCCTGGAGTTTAGCAGGGACCCTCGGCTACACCTTC
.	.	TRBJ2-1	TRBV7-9	CASSFLRDNEQFF	TGTGCCAGCAGCTTCTTAAGGGACAATGAGCAGTTCTTC
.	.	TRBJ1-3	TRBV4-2	CASSQEVASGNTIYF	TGTGCCAGCAGCCAAGAGGTAGCCTCTGGAAACACCATATATTTT
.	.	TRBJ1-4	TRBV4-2	CASSQDAATNEKLFF	TGTGCCAGCAGCCAAGATGCAGCAACTAATGAAAAACTGTTTTTT
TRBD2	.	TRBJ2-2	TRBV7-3	CASSLRQGTGGTGELFF	TGTGCCAGCAGCCTAAGACAAGGGACGGGAGGCACCGGGGAGCTGTTTTTT
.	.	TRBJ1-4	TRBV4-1	CASSLKISGRVGEKLFF	TGCGCCAGCAGCCTCAAGATTTCGGGCAGGGTAGGAGAAAAACTGTTTTTT
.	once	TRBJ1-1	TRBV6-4	CASSLVEAAKAFF	TGTGCCAGCAGCCTCGTAGAGGCAGCAAAAGCTTTCTTT
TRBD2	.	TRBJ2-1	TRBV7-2	CASSLGRSREGHEQFF	TGTGCCAGCAGCTTAGGCAGGTCGCGGGAGGGCCATGAGCAGTTCTTC
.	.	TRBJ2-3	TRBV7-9	CASSLAGADTQYF	TGTGCCAGCAGCTTAGCCGGGGCGGATACGCAGTATTTT
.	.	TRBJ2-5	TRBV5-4	CASRIRVQETQYF	TGTGCCAGTAGGATTCGGGTACAAGAGACCCAGTACTTC
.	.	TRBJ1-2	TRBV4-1	CASSLQGDYGYTF	TGCGCCAGCAGCCTACAGGGAGACTATGGCTACACCTTC
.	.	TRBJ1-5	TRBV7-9	CASSLRNSNQPQHF	TGTGCCAGCAGCCTTCGTAATAGCAATCAGCCCCAGCATTTT
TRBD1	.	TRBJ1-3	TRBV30	CAWSVEGAGNTIYF	TGTGCCTGGAGTGTAGAGGGGGCCGGAAACACCATATATTTT
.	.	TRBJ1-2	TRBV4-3	CASSQGAGGNYGYTF	TGCGCCAGCAGCCAAGGTGCCGGCGGTAACTATGGCTACACCTTC
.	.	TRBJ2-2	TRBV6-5	CASSSRGGHTGELFF	TGTGCCAGCAGCTCGCGAGGTGGACACACCGGGGAGCTGTTTTTT
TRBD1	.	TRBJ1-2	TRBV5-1	CASSDSTGNYGYTF	TGCGCCAGCAGCGACTCGACAGGGAACTATGGCTACACCTTC
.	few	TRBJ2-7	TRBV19	CDRQGRHEQYF	TGTGACCGTCAAGGGCGCCACGAGCAGTACTTC
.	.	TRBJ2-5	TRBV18	CASSPPPEQETQYF	TGTGCCAGCTCACCACCGCCGGAGCAAGAGACCCAGTACTTC
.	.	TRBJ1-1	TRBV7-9	CASSVHMNTEAFF	TGTGCCAGCAGCGTTCATATGAACACTGAAGCTTTCTTT
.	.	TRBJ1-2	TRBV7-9	CASSHPRRGRGYGYTF	TGTGCCAGCAGCCACCCAAGGCGGGGGAGGGGTTATGGCTACACCTTC
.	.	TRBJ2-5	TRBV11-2	CASSLVWGMRQETQYF	TGTGCCAGCAGCTTAGTGTGGGGAATGCGTCAAGAGACCCAGTACTTC
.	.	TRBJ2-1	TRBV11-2	CASTTSKGGAYNEQFF	TGTGCCAGCACTACAAGTAAGGGCGGGGCCTACAATGAGCAGTTCTTC
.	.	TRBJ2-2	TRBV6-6	CASSKALAENTGELFF	TGTGCCAGCAGTAAGGCCCTGGCGGAAAACACCGGGGAGCTGTTTTTT
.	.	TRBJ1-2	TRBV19	CATGDYGYTF	TGTGCCACAGGGGACTATGGCTACACCTTC
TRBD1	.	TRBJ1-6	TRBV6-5	CASKRQGNLSPLHF	TGTGCCAGCAAAAGACAGGGGAACCTTTCACCCCTCCACTTT